A selection of T cell receptor beta chains follows, all from one sample in a study of PD-L1 blockade in urothelial cancer. TCRdb keeps only in-frame clones here, not all; method: immunoSEQ multiplex PCR. The table has fewer than 95,000 clones, around 84% seen once. Sequencing was performed on PBMCs, taken around atezolizumab (anti-PD-L1) treatment. These receptors were taken from a man aged 60-69 years with urothelial cancer. The conserved cysteine and the conserved F or W are not part of the CDR3 here.

TRBJ2-6 | TRBV10-1 | ASSSGAGANVLT
TRBJ2-1 | TRBV27 | ASSNERGTSGGVSYNEQF
TRBJ2-3 | TRBV9 | ASSPQVGGMGFADTQY
TRBJ1-1 | TRBV29-1 | SVWEGTMNTEAF
TRBJ2-2 | TRBV10-3 | AIAGDGELF
TRBJ2-1 | TRBV11-3 | ASSASGTSGSGEQF
TRBJ1-4 | TRBV19 | ASRLTGIQEKLF
TRBJ2-7 | TRBV2 | ASTAGGRDEQY
TRBJ2-6 | TRBV28 | ASSPHNPGANVLT
TRBJ2-2 | TRBV27 | ASSPWDMVTGELF
TRBJ2-6 | TRBV11-1 | ASSLTTGSVTSGANVLT
TRBJ2-3 | TRBV28 | ASDKIGVGSRAHRTDTQY
TRBJ1-4 | TRBV11-2 | ASSSPGQGTEKLF
TRBJ2-7 | TRBV25-1 | ASRLDGTYEQY
TRBJ2-5 | TRBV30 | AWSVKLAGGNQY
TRBJ2-1 | TRBV18 | ASSPIRLADSLGEQF
TRBJ1-2 | TRBV5-1 | ASSLGSGTANYGYT
TRBJ2-5 | TRBV4-1 | ASSQDQVRATTAQY
TRBJ2-3 | TRBV6-5 | ASSYSLVDTQY
TRBJ1-1 | TRBV27 | ASSPHAGTLVNTEAF
TRBJ1-2 | TRBV4-1 | ASSQGGGGSYGYT
TRBJ2-7 | TRBV20-1 | SARQGVEQY
TRBJ2-1 | TRBV11-3 | ASSFGGSYNEQF
TRBJ2-7 | TRBV4-1 | ASSQEDSVLSYEQY
TRBJ1-1 | TRBV2 | ASSVQGTPEAF
TRBJ2-1 | TRBV27 | ASSLMGQLWEQF
TRBJ1-2 | TRBV28 | ASRFRALGYT
TRBJ1-5 | TRBV6-6 | ASSFQGYSNQPQH
TRBJ2-7 | TRBV7-9 | ASSLSPPGQAYEQY
TRBJ2-3 | TRBV7-2 | ASSLVAGFRTDTQY
TRBJ1-4 | TRBV30 | AWSEGLTRDEKLF